Listed here is a single T cell receptor (beta chain). Its cognate antigen has yet to be identified. No base qualities exist here, and no much larger clone lies one base off it. These data are taken from a study of Ad26.COV2.S vaccination and SARS-CoV-2 variants (dated by TCRdb to 2020 to 2022). With regard to the full study: Vaccine-arm donors were drawn from COV1001, a multicentre, randomized, double-blind, placebo-controlled phase I-IIa trial of Ad26.COV2.S in healthy adults. Ad26.COV2.S was given intramuscularly at 5x10^10 or 1x10^11 viral particles, as a single shot or as two shots 56 days apart. Sequencing of the TCRbeta repertoire served to evaluate the specificity and breadth of SARS-CoV-2-reactive T cell receptors following Ad26.COV2.S vaccination. A total of 32 samples were included in the TCR-sequenced set, comprising roughly 19 Ad26.COV2.S vaccine recipients, 5 placebo recipients and 8 SARS-CoV-2 convalescent individuals. Trial participants were randomized into five groups of five: low-dose or high-dose Ad26.COV2.S given once or twice, or placebo on both occasions. Blinding of investigators to trial group allocation was maintained during experiments and outcome assessment.

The germline V gene (reference sequence) sets CDR1 to DFQATT and CDR2 to SNEGSKA. From the cysteine up to the phenylalanine, the CDR3 has a length of 15 residues. The retained sequence is limited to the CDR3, 45 bases, with the frame set at the first base. V gives up 6 bases and J gives up 9 bases, and the segment between their germline ends measures 21 bases. The investigation overall reported the following: The study lacked the statistical power to compare responses across vaccine doses or regimens. Spike-specific TCR breadth was higher in Ad26.COV2.S recipients than in placebo recipients (P = 0.0014). The authors noted that the TCR breadth and depth analyses may have underestimated total T cell responses. After vaccination, spike-specific CD8+ and CD4+ T cell responses were reported to show substantial breadth. Vaccine and placebo recipients had comparable non-spike TCR breadth, which fits with the vaccine containing only spike.

The sample's treatment or condition label, decoded: around 19 received Ad26.COV2.S at low or high dose, single or two shots; about 5 received placebo; per-sample allocation not given. Repertoires of vaccine and placebo recipients were sequenced from samples collected on day 63 after the first injection. Cohort 1b enrolled some 25 adults aged 18-55 years at a single site in Boston, USA, between 29 July and 7 August 2020. Ad26.COV2.S was a replication-incompetent adenovirus type 26 vector expressing a prefusion-stabilized SARS-CoV-2 spike protein from the original Wuhan strain. The immunoSEQ Assay was used to sequence TCRbeta CDR3 regions. After extraction, genomic DNA underwent amplification by bias-controlled multiplex PCR, followed by high-throughput sequencing. For the original study's pipeline: To quantify the absolute abundance of every unique TCRbeta CDR3 region, sequences were collapsed and filtered. T cell fraction was estimated by normalizing TCRbeta template counts to usable DNA, with usable DNA measured through amplification of reference genes found in all nucleated cells. Repertoire TCRs were annotated as SARS-CoV-2-specific by exact matching of V gene, CDR3 amino acid sequence and J gene to a known reactive TCR set. MIRA supplied the reference SARS-CoV-2 TCR set, which was filtered for enrichment in COVID-19-positive ImmuneCODE repertoires so that public or cross-reactive TCRs were removed. Using the MIRA antigens, annotated TCRs were further analysed by specific ORF or by position within an ORF. Breadth was defined as annotated unique rearrangements over total unique productive rearrangements; depth was the summed frequency of those rearrangements. Two-sided Wilcoxon rank-sum tests were used to compare TCR breadth between groups. TCRdb took over this immuneACCESS table, retaining in-frame rearrangements with V and J assigned. Such tables are incomplete; in checked studies, under half of the missing clones stem from an unresolved V gene, and the remainder is unexplained. D and trimming come from the DNA, and the V and J calls and clone size come from that table. For this sample the table gives about 390,000 clones, of which approximately 90% were detected only once. Roughly 3.2% of the sample comes from the top ten.

The material was peripheral blood, obtained in a trial of Ad26.COV2.S vaccine versus placebo. This TCR was sampled from a person between 18 and 65 years old who received the Ad26.COV2.S COVID-19 vaccine or a placebo. The chain is encoded by TRBV20-1 joined to TRBJ1-6, with the D gene not confidently named. The CDR3 protein: CSASRTGLTASPLHF. The nucleotide sequence is TGCAGTGCGAGTCGAACGGGCCTTACGGCTTCACCCCTCCACTTT.